A single sample is the source of the 8 T cell receptor beta chains below, sequenced in a study of T cell repertoires in cytomegalovirus infection. TCRdb reprocessed the reads with MiXCR, giving one entry per CDR3 protein. The data contain 200,000 or so distinct CDR3 sequences, roughly a fifth of them singletons. Sequencing used PBMCs. All receptors derive from a human donor in good health (CMV status not recorded). Some clones in this sample may be carry-over from other donors' samples.

This clonotype was recorded at least ten times. The gene calls are TRBV7-8 and TRBJ2-5; D remains unclear. The V gene's germline CDR1 is SGHVS and CDR2 FQNEAQ. Trimming pared 5 bases from V and 8 bases from J, leaving 21 bases between. This CDR3 spans 15 amino acids. The CDR3 sequence is CASSDFPLRMETQYF. The DNA for the CDR3 is TGTGCCAGCAGCGATTTCCCTCTGCGCATGGAAACCCAGTACTTC.

The chain is built from TRBV29-1 and TRBJ1-1, with D perhaps TRBD1 (5 bases). CDR3 length: 12 amino acids. Trimming pared 7 bases from V and 1 base from J, leaving 10 bases between. In germline, CDR1 is SQVTM, CDR2 ANQGSEA. The CDR3 DNA sequence: TGCAGCGGCAGGGCTAGGAACACTGAAGCTTTCTTT. Translation: CSGRARNTEAFF.

This chain connects TRBV5-1 to TRBJ2-3; 14 bases are a match to TRBD2. Germline CDR1 SGHRS, CDR2 YFSETQ. After removal of 0 bases from V and 11 bases from J, the junction contained 5 bases not matched to a gene. The CDR3 extends over 15 amino acids. CDR3 protein: CASSLDRLAGGLQYF. The DNA of the CDR3 is TGCGCCAGCAGCTTGGACCGACTAGCGGGGGGGTTGCAGTATTTT. The whole variable domain, filled in from reference TRBV5-1 and TRBJ2-3, reads KAGVTQTPRYLIKTRGQQVTLSCSPISGHRSVSWYQQTPGQGLQFLFEYFSETQRNKGNFPGRFSGRQFSNSRSEMNVSTLELGDSALYLCASSLDRLAGGLQYFGPGTRLTVL.

The V gene is TRBV28, the J gene TRBJ1-2; no firm D call. The germline gives CDR1 MDHEN, CDR2 SYDVKM. The CDR3 sequence is 13 residues long. V lost 11 bases and J lost 8, with 21 bases in between. This CDR3 is CACLDRRGHGYTF. In nucleotides, the CDR3 is TGTGCCTGCCTGGACCGCCGAGGTCACGGCTACACCTTC.

This chain links TRBV14 with TRBJ1-1; no clear D. V gave up 4 bases and J gave up 4 bases, with 13 bases separating them. CDR1 and CDR2 (germline): SGHDN, FVKESK. The CDR3 extends over 14 amino acids. The CDR3 region has the DNA TGTGCCAGCAGCCCCCGTCTGGTGAGCACTGAAGCTTTCTTT. The encoded protein is CASSPRLVSTEAFF.

Only a few counts were recorded for this clonotype. This chain uses TRBV7-2 with TRBJ2-2, with no clear D. This CDR3 spans 15 amino acids. The germline V and J ends were trimmed by 1 base and 4 bases, with 10 bases remaining between them. The V gene's germline CDR1 is SGHTA and CDR2 FQGNSA. As DNA, the CDR3 is TGTGCCAGCAGCTTAGTCCCCCTTGGCACCGGGGAGCTGTTTTTT. The encoded protein is CASSLVPLGTGELFF.

This clonotype was seen ten or more times. V gene TRBV11-2 combines with J gene TRBJ1-1, with D uncertain. Deletions cut 4 bases from V and 4 bases from J, with 13 bases between. Germline values: CDR1 SGHAT, CDR2 FQNNGV. The CDR3 totals 14 residues. CDR3 nucleotide sequence: TGTGCCAGCAGCTCAGGCTTGTCTGGCACTGAAGCTTTCTTT. Its translation is CASSSGLSGTEAFF.

The rearrangement links TRBV5-1 to TRBJ2-1; D is unclear. The CDR3 is 15 amino acids. Germline V lookup: CDR1 SGHRS, CDR2 YFSETQ. Trimming left V 0 bases short and J 9 bases short, with 16 bases between. CDR3 coding DNA: TGCGCCAGCAGCTTGGCGCCTCTTGACCCCGGTGAGCAGTTCTTC. It codes for CASSLAPLDPGEQFF.